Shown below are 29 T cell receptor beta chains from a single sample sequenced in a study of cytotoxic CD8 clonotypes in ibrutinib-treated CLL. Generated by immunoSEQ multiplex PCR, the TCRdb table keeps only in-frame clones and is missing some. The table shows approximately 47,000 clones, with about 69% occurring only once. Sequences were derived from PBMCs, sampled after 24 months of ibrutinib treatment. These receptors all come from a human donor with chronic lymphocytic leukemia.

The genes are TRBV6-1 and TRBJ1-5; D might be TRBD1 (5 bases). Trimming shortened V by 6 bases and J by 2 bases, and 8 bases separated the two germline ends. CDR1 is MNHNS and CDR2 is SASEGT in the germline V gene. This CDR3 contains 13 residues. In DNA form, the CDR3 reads TGTGCCAGCAGCGTACAGGGCAATCAGCCCCAGCATTTT. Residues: CASSVQGNQPQHF.

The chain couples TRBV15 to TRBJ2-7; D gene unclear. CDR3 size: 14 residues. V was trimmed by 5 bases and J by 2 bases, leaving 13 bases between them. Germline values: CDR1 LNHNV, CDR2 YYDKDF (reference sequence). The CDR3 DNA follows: TGTGCCACCAGCGTGCAGTGGGGTGCCTACGAGCAGTACTTC. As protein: CATSVQWGAYEQYF. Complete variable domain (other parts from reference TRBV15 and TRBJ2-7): DAMVIQNPRYQVTQFGKPVTLSCSQTLNHNVMYWYQQKSSQAPKLLFHYYDKDFNNEADTPDNFQSRRPNTSFCFLDIRSPGLGDTAMYLCATSVQWGAYEQYFGPGTRLTVT.

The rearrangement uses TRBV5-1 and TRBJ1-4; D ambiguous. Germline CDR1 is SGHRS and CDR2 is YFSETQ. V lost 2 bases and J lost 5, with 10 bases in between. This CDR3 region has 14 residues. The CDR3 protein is CASSFHSQNEKLFF. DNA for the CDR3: TGCGCCAGCAGCTTTCACAGCCAAAATGAAAAACTGTTTTTT.

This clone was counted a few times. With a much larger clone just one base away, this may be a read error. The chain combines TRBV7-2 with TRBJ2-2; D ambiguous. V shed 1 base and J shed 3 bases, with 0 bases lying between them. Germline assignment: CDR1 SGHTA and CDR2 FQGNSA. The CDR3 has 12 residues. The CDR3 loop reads CASSLDTGELFF. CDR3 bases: TGTGCCAGCAGCTTAGACACCGGGGAGCTGTTTTTT.

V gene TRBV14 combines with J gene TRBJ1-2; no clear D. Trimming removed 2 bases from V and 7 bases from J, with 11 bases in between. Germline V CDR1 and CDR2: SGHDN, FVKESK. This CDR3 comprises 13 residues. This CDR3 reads CASSQSPGFGYTF. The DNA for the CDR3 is TGTGCCAGCAGCCAAAGTCCGGGTTTTGGCTACACCTTC.

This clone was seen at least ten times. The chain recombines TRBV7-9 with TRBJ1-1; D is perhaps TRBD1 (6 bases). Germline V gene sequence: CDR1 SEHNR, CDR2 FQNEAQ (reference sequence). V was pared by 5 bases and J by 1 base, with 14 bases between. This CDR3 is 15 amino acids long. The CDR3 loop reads CASSKPTGRNTEAFF. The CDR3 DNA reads TGTGCCAGCAGCAAACCGACAGGAAGGAACACTGAAGCTTTCTTT.

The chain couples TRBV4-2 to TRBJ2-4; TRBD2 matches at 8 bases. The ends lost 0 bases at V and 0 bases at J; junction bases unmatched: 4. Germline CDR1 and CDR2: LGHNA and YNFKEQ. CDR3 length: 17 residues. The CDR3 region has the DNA TGTGCCAGCAGCCAAGACGGGGGGGAGCTAGCCAAAAACATTCAGTACTTC. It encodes CASSQDGGELAKNIQYF.

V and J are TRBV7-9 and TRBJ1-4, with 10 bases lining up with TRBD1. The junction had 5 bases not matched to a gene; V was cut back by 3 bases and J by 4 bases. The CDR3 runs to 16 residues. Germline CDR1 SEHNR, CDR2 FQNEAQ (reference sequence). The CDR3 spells CASSFGTGDNNEKLFF. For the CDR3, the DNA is TGTGCCAGCAGCTTTGGGACAGGGGACAATAATGAAAAACTGTTTTTT.

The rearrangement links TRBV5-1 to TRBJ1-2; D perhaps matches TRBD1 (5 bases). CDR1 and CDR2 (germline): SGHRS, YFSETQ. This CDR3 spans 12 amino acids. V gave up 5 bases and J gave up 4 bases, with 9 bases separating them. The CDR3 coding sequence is TGCGCCAGCAGACGGGACGGCTATGGCTACACCTTC. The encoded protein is CASRRDGYGYTF.

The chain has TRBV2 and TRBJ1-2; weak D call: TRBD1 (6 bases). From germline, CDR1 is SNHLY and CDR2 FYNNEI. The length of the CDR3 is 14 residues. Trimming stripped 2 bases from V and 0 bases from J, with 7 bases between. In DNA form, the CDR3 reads TGTGCCAGCAGTGAAAACAGGGCTAACTATGGCTACACCTTC. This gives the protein CASSENRANYGYTF.

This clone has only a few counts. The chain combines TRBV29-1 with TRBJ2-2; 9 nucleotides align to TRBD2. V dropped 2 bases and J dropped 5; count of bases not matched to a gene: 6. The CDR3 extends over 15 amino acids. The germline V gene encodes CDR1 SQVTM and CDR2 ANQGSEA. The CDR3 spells CSVELGGRVTGELFF. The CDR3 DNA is TGCAGCGTTGAACTCGGCGGGAGGGTTACCGGGGAGCTGTTTTTT.

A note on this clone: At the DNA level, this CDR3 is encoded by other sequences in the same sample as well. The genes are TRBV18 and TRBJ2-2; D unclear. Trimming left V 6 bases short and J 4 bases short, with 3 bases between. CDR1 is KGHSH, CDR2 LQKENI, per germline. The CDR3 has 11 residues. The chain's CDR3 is CASSPTGELFF. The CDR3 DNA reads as TGTGCCAGCTCGCCCACCGGGGAGCTGTTTTTT.

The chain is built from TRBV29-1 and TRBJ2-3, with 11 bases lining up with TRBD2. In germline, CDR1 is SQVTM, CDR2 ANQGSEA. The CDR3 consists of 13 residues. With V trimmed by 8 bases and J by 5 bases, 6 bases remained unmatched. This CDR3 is CSTRLAGRDTQYF. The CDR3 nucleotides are TGCAGCACCAGACTAGCGGGGAGAGATACGCAGTATTTT.

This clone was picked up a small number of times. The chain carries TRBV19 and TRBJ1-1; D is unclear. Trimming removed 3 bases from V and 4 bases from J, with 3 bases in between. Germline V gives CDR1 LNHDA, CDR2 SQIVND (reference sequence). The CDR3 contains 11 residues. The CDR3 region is CASSMGTEAFF. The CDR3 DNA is TGTGCCAGTAGTATGGGCACTGAAGCTTTCTTT.

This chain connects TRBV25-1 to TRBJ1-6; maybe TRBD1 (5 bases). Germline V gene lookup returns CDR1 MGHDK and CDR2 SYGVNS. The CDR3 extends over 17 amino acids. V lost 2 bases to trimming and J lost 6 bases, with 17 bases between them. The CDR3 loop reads CASSEGGLITSNSPLHF. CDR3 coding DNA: TGTGCCAGCAGTGAAGGGGGATTAATTACCTCTAATTCACCCCTCCACTTT.

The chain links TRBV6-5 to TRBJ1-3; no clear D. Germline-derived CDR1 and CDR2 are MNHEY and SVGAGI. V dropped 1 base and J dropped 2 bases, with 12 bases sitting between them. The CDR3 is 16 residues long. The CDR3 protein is CASSYLGGNPGNTIYF. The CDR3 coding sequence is TGTGCCAGCAGTTACTTAGGAGGGAACCCTGGAAACACCATATATTTT.

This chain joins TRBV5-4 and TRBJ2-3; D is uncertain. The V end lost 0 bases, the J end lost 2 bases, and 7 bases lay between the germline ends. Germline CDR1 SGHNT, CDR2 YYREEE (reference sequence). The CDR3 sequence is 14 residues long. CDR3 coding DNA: TGTGCCAGCAGCTTGGGACACCTCACAGATACGCAGTATTTT. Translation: CASSLGHLTDTQYF.

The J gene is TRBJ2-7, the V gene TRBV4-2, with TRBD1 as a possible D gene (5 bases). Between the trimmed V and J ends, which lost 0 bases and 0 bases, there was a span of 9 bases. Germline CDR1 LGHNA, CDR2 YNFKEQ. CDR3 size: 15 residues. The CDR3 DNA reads TGTGCCAGCAGCCAAGAAAAAACAGGCTCCTACGAGCAGTACTTC. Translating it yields CASSQEKTGSYEQYF.

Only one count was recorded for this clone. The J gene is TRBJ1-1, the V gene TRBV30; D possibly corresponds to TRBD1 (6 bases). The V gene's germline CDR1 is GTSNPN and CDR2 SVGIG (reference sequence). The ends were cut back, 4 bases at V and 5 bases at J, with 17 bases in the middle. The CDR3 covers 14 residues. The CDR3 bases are TGTGCCTGGAAACTCGGGGGCCAAGGGACTGAAGCTTTCTTT. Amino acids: CAWKLGGQGTEAFF.

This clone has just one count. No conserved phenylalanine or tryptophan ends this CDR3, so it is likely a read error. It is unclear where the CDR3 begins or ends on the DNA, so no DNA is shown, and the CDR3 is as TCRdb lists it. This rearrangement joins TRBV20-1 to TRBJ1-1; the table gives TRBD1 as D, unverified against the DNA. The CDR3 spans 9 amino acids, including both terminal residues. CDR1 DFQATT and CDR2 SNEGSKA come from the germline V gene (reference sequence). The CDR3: CSARTGTAL.

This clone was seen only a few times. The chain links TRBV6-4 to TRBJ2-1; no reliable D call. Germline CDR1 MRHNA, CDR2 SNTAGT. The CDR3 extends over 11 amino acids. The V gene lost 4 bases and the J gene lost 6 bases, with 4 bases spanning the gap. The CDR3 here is CASSGGNEQFF. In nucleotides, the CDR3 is TGTGCCAGCAGTGGGGGCAATGAGCAGTTCTTC.

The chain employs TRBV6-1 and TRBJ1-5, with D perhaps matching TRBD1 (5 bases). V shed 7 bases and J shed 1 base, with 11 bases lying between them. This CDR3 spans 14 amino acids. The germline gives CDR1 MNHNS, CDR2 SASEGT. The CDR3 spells CASIPDKSNQPQHF. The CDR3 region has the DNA TGTGCCAGCATTCCGGACAAGAGCAATCAGCCCCAGCATTTT.

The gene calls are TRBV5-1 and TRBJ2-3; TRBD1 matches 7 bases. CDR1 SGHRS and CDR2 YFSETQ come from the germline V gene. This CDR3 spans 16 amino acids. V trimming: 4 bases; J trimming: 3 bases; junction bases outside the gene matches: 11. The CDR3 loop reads CASSNLQGVSTDTQYF. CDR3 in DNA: TGCGCCAGCAGCAACCTCCAGGGGGTTAGTACAGATACGCAGTATTTT.

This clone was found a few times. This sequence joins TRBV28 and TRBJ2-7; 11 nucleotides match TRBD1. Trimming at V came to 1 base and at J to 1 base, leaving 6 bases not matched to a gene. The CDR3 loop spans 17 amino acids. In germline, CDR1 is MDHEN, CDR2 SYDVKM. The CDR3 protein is CASSLLIGTGGSYEQYF. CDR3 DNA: TGTGCCAGCAGTTTATTAATCGGGACAGGGGGGTCCTACGAGCAGTACTTC.

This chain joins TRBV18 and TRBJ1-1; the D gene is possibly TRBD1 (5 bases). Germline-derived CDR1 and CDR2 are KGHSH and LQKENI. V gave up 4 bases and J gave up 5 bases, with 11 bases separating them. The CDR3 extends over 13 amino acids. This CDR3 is CASSQLGETEAFF. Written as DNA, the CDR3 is TGTGCCAGCTCACAGTTAGGGGAAACTGAAGCTTTCTTT. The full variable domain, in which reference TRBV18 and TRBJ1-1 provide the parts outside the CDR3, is NAGVMQNPRHLVRRRGQEARLRCSPMKGHSHVYWYRQLPEEGLKFMVYLQKENIIDESGMPKERFSAEFPKEGPSILRIQQVVRGDSAAYFCASSQLGETEAFFGQGTRLTVV.

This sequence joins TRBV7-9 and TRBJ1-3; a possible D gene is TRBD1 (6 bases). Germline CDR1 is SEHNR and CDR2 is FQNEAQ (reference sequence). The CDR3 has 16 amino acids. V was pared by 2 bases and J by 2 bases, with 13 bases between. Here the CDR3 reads CASSLTGSGTGNTIYF. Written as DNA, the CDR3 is TGTGCCAGCAGCTTAACAGGGTCTGGTACTGGAAACACCATATATTTT. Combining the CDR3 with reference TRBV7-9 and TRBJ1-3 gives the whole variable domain DTGVSQNPRHKITKRGQNVTFRCDPISEHNRLYWYRQTLGQGPEFLTYFQNEAQLEKSRLLSDRFSAERPKGSFSTLEIQRTEQGDSAMYLCASSLTGSGTGNTIYFGEGSWLTVV.

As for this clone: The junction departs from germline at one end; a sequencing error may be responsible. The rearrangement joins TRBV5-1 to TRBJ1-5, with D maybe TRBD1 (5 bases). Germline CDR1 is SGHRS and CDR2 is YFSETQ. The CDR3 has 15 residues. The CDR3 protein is CASRLGTPTYQPQHF. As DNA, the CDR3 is TGCGCCAGCAGATTGGGGACCCCAACCTATCAGCCCCAGCATTTT.

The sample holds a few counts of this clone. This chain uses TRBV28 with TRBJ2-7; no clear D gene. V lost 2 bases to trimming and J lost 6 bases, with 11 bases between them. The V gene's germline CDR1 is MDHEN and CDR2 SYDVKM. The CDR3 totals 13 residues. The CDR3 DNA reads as TGTGCCAGCAGTTTAGAGGTACCGGGCGAGCAGTACTTC. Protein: CASSLEVPGEQYF.

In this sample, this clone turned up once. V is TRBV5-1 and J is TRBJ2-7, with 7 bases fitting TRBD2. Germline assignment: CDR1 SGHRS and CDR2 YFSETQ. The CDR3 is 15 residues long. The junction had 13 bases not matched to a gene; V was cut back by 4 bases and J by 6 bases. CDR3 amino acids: CASSPEGRVPSEQYF. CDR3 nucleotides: TGCGCCAGCAGCCCCGAGGGGAGGGTCCCCTCCGAGCAGTACTTC. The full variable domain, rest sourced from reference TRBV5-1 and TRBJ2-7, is KAGVTQTPRYLIKTRGQQVTLSCSPISGHRSVSWYQQTPGQGLQFLFEYFSETQRNKGNFPGRFSGRQFSNSRSEMNVSTLELGDSALYLCASSPEGRVPSEQYFGPGTRLTVT.